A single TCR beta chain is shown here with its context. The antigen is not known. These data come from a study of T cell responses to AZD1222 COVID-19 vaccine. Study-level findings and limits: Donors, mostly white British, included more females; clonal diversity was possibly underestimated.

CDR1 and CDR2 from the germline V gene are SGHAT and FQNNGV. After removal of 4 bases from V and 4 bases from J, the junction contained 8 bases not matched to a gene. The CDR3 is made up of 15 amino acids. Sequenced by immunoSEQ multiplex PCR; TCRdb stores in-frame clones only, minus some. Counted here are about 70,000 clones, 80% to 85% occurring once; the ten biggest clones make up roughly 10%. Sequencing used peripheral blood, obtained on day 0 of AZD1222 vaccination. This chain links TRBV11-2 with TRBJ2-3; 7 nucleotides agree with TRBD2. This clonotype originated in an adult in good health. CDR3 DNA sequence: TGTGCCAGCAGCTCACTCCGGGGGGAGTCAGATACGCAGTATTTT. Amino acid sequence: CASSSLRGESDTQYF.